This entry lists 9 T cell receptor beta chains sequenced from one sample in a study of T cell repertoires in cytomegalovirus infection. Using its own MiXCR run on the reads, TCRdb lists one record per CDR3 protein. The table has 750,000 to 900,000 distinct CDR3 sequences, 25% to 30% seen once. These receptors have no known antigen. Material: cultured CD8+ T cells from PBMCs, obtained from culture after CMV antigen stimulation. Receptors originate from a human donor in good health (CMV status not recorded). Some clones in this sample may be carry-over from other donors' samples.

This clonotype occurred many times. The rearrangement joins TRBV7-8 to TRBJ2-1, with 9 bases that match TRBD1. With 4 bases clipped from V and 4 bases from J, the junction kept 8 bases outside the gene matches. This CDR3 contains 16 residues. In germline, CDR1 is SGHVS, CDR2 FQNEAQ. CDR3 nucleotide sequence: TGTGCCAGCAGCTCGCCCGGACAGGGGAGGTACAATGAGCAGTTCTTC. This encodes CASSSPGQGRYNEQFF.

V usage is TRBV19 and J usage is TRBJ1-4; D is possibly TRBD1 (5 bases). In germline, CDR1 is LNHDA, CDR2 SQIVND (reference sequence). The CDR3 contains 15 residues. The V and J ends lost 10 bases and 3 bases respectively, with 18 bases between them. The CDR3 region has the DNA TGTGCCATTCACTTCCGGGACCGAGCTAATGAAAAACTGTTTTTT. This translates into CAIHFRDRANEKLFF.

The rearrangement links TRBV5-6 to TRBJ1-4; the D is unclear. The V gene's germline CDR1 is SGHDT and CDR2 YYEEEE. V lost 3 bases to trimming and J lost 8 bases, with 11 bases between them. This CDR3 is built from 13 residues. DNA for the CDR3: TGTGCCAGCAGCTACCGAACCAGGGAAAAACTGTTTTTT. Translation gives CASSYRTREKLFF.

The CDR3 sequence: CASSPFPPLVGELFF. The CDR3 nucleotides are TGTGCCAGCAGCCCCTTTCCGCCCCTCGTCGGGGAGCTGTTTTTT. The chain links TRBV7-9 to TRBJ2-2, with no clear D. CDR3 length equals 15 residues. Trimming took off 5 bases at V and 7 bases at J, with 17 bases between the two ends. Germline V gene lookup returns CDR1 SEHNR and CDR2 FQNEAQ (reference sequence).

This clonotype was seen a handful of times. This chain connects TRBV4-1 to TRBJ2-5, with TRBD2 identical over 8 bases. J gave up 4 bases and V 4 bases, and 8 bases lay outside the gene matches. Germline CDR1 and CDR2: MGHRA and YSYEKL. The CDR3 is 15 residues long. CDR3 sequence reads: CASSPQRAGVETQYF. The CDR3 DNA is TGCGCCAGCAGCCCCCAACGAGCGGGGGTAGAGACCCAGTACTTC.

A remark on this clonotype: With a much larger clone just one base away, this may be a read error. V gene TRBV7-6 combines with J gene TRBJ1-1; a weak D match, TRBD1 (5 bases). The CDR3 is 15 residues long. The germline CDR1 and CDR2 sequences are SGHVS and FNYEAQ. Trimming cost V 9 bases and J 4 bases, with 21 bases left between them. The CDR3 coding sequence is TGTGCCAGGGAGAACAGGCTCGGAAGGAGCACTGAAGCTTTCTTT. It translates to CARENRLGRSTEAFF.

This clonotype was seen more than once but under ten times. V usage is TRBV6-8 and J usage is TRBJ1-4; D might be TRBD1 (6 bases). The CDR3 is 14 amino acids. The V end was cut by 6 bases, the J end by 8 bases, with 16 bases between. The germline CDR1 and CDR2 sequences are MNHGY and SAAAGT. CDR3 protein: CASSVMGGREKLFF. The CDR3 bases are TGTGCCAGCAGCGTCATGGGGGGGCGGGAAAAACTGTTTTTT.

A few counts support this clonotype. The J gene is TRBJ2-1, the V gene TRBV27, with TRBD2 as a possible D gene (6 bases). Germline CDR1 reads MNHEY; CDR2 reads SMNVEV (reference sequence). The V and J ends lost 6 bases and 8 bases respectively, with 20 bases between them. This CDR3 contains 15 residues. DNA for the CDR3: TGTGCCAGCAGGGCGGAGGAGGGGTTTATCCATGAGCAGTTCTTC. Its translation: CASRAEEGFIHEQFF.

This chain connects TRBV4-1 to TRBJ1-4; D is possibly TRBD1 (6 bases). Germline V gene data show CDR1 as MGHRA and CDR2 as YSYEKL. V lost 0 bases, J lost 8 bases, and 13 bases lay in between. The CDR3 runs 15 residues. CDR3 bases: TGCGCCAGCAGCCAAGATGCCAGCAGGGGCGAAAAACTGTTTTTT. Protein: CASSQDASRGEKLFF.